This section outlines one T cell receptor (beta chain) sequence together with its context. The method was immunoSEQ multiplex PCR; TCRdb's version includes in-frame clones alone and lacks a portion of them. Seen here are 75,000 to 85,000 clones, 88% observed once, and the top ten hold roughly 45%. This entry belongs to a study of blood T cell repertoires in COVID-19. Study as a whole: Samples taken during acute and convalescent COVID-19 were collected in the United States, Italy and Spain. Sources were T cells, B-cell-depleted T cells, or PBMCs; the material itself was cDNA or gDNA.

Germline-derived CDR1 and CDR2 are MGHDK and SYGVNS. Losses at the gene ends were 5 bases for V and 4 bases for J; bases not matched to a gene: 9. There are 15 residues in the CDR3. The chain links TRBV25-1 to TRBJ2-3; TRBD2 aligns across 7 bases. Sequenced sample: peripheral blood. The sequence was obtained from a human donor in a cohort sampled during active COVID-19. The CDR3 sequence is CASSFGSGFADTQYF. The CDR3 DNA sequence: TGTGCCAGCAGTTTCGGTAGCGGGTTCGCAGATACGCAGTATTTT. Together with reference TRBV25-1 and TRBJ2-3, the CDR3 gives the full variable domain: EADIYQTPRYLVIGTGKKITLECSQTMGHDKMYWYQQDPGMELHLIHYSYGVNSTEKGDLSSESTVSRIRTEHFPLTLESARPSHTSQYLCASSFGSGFADTQYFGPGTRLTVL.